The T cell receptor beta chain described here comes from a study of beta chain features in type 1 diabetes. Study at large: Sorted cells from all samples, numbering 107,917,701, were examined. The study, taken as a whole, reports: Researchers reported that naive, central memory and Treg TCRB repertoires appeared more similar in patients than in healthy donors. The study found moderately but significantly shorter TCRB CDR3s in all four CD4+ subsets of Type 1 diabetes patients. PCR might favor shorter templates, equally in patients and controls.

This clone has a handful of counts. Its antigen is not identified. What was sequenced were expressed TCRB transcripts, since all of the isolated RNA had been reverse transcribed. The table came from immunoSEQ multiplex PCR; TCRdb's copy has only in-frame clones and leaves some out. This sample carries 600,000 or so clones, roughly 13% of them seen once, and the ten largest clones take around 0.04%. The sample taken for sequencing was naive CD4+ T cells from blood. This receptor was obtained from a man aged 18 to 30 with type 1 diabetes.

The CDR3 region is CASSARETGELFF. The CDR3 nucleotides read TGTGCCAGCAGTGCCAGGGAAACCGGGGAGCTGTTTTTT. The chain uses TRBV2 and TRBJ2-2; TRBD1 might be the D (5 bases). CDR3 length: 13 amino acids. The ends were cut back, 4 bases at V and 5 bases at J, with 8 bases in the middle. Germline lookup yields CDR1 SNHLY and CDR2 FYNNEI.